The entry below describes one T cell receptor beta chain. Its antigen is unknown. The CDR3 has 14 residues. Germline V gene lookup returns CDR1 LGHDT and CDR2 YNNKEL (reference sequence). V was cut by 2 bases and J by 0 bases, with 5 bases left in between. Treatment given: some 20 received Ad26.COV2.S at low or high dose, single or two shots; 5 received placebo; per-sample allocation not given. Sample collection was performed on day 63 after the first vaccine or placebo injection. The data were obtained in a study of Ad26.COV2.S vaccination and SARS-CoV-2 variants. Background on the study: The donor participated in the COV1001 trial, in its Ad26.COV2.S arm. Broader study findings: The authors reported substantial breadth in spike-specific CD8+ and CD4+ T cell responses after vaccination. People given the vaccine had a wider spike-specific TCR breadth than placebo recipients did.

Sequencing was performed with immunoSEQ multiplex PCR; in TCRdb, only in-frame clones are kept and a portion is missing. The sample consists of some 350,000 clones, 70% to 90% of them appearing once. V gene TRBV3-1 (or the pseudogene TRBV3-2) combines with J gene TRBJ2-4; D is undetermined. The TCR comes from a person between 18 and 65 years old who received the Ad26.COV2.S COVID-19 vaccine or a placebo. The material sequenced was peripheral blood, taken in a trial of Ad26.COV2.S vaccine versus placebo. The CDR3 region has the DNA TGTGCCAGCAGCCAATCTGGAGCCAAAAACATTCAGTACTTC. Translated, it gives CASSQSGAKNIQYF.